Listed below are T cell receptor beta chains from one sample, sequenced in a study of OX40 agonist ivuxolimab in advanced cancers. Clones were sequenced by immunoSEQ multiplex PCR, and TCRdb holds only the in-frame ones, with some missing. The repertoire holds over 50,000 clones, 80% to 95% seen once, with roughly 13% in the top ten. The input for sequencing was CD4+ or CD8+ T cells sorted from blood, taken in a trial of the OX40 agonist ivuxolimab. The origin of the receptors is an adult with an advanced solid tumor such as melanoma, head and neck, liver or kidney cancer. The CDR3 runs from the conserved cysteine through the conserved F or W. Each record gives: J gene, V gene, clone size, D gene, CDR3 DNA, CDR3 protein. A D gene is named only where the DNA matches it firmly. Expanded clones are given a class, and other clones once, few, many or no size at all.

TRBJ2-7	TRBV18	-	TRBD2	TGTGCCAGCTCACCAGGGGGGGACGAGCAGTACTTC	CASSPGGDEQYF
TRBJ2-2	TRBV27	-	-	TGTGCCAGCAGCCTCCGGGGGTCCACCGGGGAGCTGTTTTTT	CASSLRGSTGELFF
TRBJ2-7	TRBV5-1	-	-	TGCGCCAGCAGCTTGGTTCGGGGGGCGAATTACGAGCAGTACTTC	CASSLVRGANYEQYF
TRBJ2-1	TRBV21-1	-	-	TGTGCCAGCAGCTCAACGAACCGGGACAGGCTTAATGAGCAGTTCTTC	CASSSTNRDRLNEQFF
TRBJ1-1	TRBV7-6	-	TRBD1	TGTGCCAGCAGCTTGGGGACAGTCAACACTGAAGCTTTCTTT	CASSLGTVNTEAFF
TRBJ2-1	TRBV6-5	-	-	TGTGCCAGCACCAAAAGTAGTAGCCATGAGCAGTTCTTC	CASTKSSSHEQFF
TRBJ2-7	TRBV6-5	-	TRBD2	TGTGCCAGCAGTTACGGTCTAGCGGACTACGAGCAGTACTTC	CASSYGLADYEQYF
TRBJ2-1	TRBV4-3	-	TRBD2	TGCGCCAGCAGCCAAGATCTAGCGGGCAGCTACAATGAGCAGTTCTTC	CASSQDLAGSYNEQFF
TRBJ1-3	TRBV15	-	-	TGTGCCACCAGCAGGGACCGGGGCGCTGGAAACACCATATATTTT	CATSRDRGAGNTIYF
TRBJ2-7	TRBV4-1	-	TRBD1	TGCGCCAGCAGCCCCGTGACAGGGGACTACGAGCAGTACTTC	CASSPVTGDYEQYF
TRBJ2-3	TRBV29-1	-	-	TGCAGCGTCGCCGATATAAACACAGATACGCAGTATTTT	CSVADINTDTQYF
TRBJ2-1	TRBV29-1	-	TRBD2	TGCAGCGTTGAGGGCGCTAGCGGCAATGAGCAGTTCTTC	CSVEGASGNEQFF
TRBJ2-5	TRBV19	-	-	TGTGCCAGTAGTATCCCAGGGCGACAAGAGACCCAGTACTTC	CASSIPGRQETQYF
TRBJ1-3	TRBV6-5	-	-	TGTGCCAGCAGGGCGCAGGGACTCTCTGGAAACACCATATATTTT	CASRAQGLSGNTIYF
TRBJ1-2	TRBV27	once	TRBD1	TGTGCCAGCAGTTTATCCGGGACAGGGGGTTCGAGTGGCTACACCTTC	CASSLSGTGGSSGYTF